This T cell receptor (beta chain) was documented in a study of blood T cell repertoires in COVID-19. At the level of the study: The cDNA or gDNA used as material had been derived from T cells, B-cell-depleted T cells, or PBMCs.

The CDR3 has 13 residues. The V end was cut by 1 base, the J end by 7 bases, with 9 bases between. Germline assignment: CDR1 SGHRS and CDR2 YFSETQ. Source study methods: Researchers report that nucleated cell counts were estimated from reference gene primer amplification. The repertoire was sequenced with immunoSEQ multiplex PCR; TCRdb's copy has only in-frame clones and lacks some. That table furnishes V, J and clone size, whereas the DNA furnished D and trimming. The sample carries about 270,000 clones, around 81% recorded once. The sequence came from a woman aged 60-75 years with active or convalescent COVID-19. The chain has TRBV5-1 and TRBJ2-1, with D perhaps TRBD2 (6 bases). Sequenced input: peripheral blood. The DNA of the CDR3 is TGCGCCAGCAGCTTGACTAGCCGTAATGAGCAGTTCTTC. It specifies CASSLTSRNEQFF.